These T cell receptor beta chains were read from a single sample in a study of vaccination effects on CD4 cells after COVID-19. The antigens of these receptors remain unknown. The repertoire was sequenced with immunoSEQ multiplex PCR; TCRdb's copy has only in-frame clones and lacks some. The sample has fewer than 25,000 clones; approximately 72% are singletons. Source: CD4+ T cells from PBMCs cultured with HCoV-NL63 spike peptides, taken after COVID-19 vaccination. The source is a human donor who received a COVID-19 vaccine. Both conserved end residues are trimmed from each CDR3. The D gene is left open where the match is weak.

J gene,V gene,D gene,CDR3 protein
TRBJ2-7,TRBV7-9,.,ASSRTEVYEQY
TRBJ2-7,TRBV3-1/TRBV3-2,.,ASSLNPGYEQY
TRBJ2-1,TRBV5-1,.,ASSLDSGTSYNEQF
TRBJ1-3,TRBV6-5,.,ASIYGGPSGNTIY
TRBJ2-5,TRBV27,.,ASSYGGRETQY
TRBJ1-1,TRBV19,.,ASRGQGSAGTEAF
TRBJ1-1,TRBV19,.,ASREGRSVAEAF
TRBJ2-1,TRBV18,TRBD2,ASSPQSGDNEQF
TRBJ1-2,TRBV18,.,ASSTDRTYGYT
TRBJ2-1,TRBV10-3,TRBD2,AISEEREKNEQF
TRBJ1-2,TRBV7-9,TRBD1,ASSFSTGGDGYT
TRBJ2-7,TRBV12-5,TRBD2,ASGPGTSGSGNEQY
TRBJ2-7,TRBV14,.,ASSQGRVYEQY
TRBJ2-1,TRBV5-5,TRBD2,ASSSQAGVYNEQF
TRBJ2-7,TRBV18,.,ASSPRTPAYEQY
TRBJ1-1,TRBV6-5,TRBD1,ASRARGRDGEAF
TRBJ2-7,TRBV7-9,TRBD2,ASSLGGLGHEQY
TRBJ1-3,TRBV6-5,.,ASSYDGNSGNTIY
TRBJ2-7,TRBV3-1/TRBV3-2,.,ASSQGRAQAWEQY
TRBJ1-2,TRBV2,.,ASSEGSSRTVHGYT
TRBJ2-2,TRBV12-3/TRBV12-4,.,ASRILPGPELF
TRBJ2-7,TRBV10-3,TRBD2,AISDPTSGYEQY
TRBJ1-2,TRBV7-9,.,ASSLVQAPYGYT
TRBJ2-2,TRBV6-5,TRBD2,ASSYLAGGPGGELF
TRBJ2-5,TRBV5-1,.,ASSPPGQETQY
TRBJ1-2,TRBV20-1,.,SATYKYGYT